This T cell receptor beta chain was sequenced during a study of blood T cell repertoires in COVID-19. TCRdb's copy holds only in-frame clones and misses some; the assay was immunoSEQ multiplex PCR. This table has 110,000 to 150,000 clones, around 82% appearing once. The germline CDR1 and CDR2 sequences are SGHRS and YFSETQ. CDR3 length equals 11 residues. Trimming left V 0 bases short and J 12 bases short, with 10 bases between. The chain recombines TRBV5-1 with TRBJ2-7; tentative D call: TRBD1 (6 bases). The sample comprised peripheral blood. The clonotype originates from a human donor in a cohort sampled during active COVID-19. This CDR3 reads CASSLDRDRYF. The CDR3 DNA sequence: TGCGCCAGCAGCTTGGACAGGGACCGGTACTTC.